The 14 T cell receptor beta chains listed next were all sequenced from one sample in a study of cytomegalovirus exposure and HLA in healthy donors. The study ran its PCR with 60 Vbeta and 13 Jbeta primers. The assay was immunoSEQ multiplex PCR, and TCRdb's table has in-frame clones only and misses some. The profile covers approximately 100,000 clones, with roughly 78% appearing a single time and more than 3% taken by the ten largest. Sequences were obtained from PBMCs. Source of these receptors: a middle-aged woman in good health and CMV-seronegative.

This clone was seen more than once but under ten times. The chain joins TRBV10-2 to TRBJ1-5, with D hard to call. The CDR3 is 13 amino acids. The germline V gene has CDR1 WSHSY and CDR2 SAAADI. V shed 5 bases and J shed 5 bases, with 10 bases lying between them. CDR3 coding DNA: TGCGCCAGCAGTTTCAGTCTGGATCAGCCCCAGCATTTT. Translated: CASSFSLDQPQHF.

The rearrangement uses TRBV5-1 and TRBJ2-1; 8 nucleotides agree with TRBD1. Trimming took 0 bases from V and 10 from J; bases not matched to a gene: 9. The length of the CDR3 is 15 residues. The germline V gene encodes CDR1 SGHRS and CDR2 YFSETQ. In DNA, the CDR3 is TGCGCCAGCAGCTTGGCCGGACAGGGTCCGGGGGAGCAGTTCTTC. Translating gives CASSLAGQGPGEQFF.

The chain uses TRBV7-9 and TRBJ1-2; TRBD1 is a possible D gene (5 bases). Trimming removed 2 bases at V and 2 bases at J, with 9 bases between. Germline-derived CDR1 and CDR2 are SEHNR and FQNEAQ (reference sequence). The length of the CDR3 is 14 residues. The CDR3: CASSLLHRNYGYTF. CDR3 in DNA: TGTGCCAGCAGCTTATTGCACAGGAACTATGGCTACACCTTC.

The V call is TRBV7-2, the J call TRBJ1-2; 7 nucleotides align to TRBD1. Germline loops: CDR1 SGHTA, CDR2 FQGNSA. The CDR3 extends over 15 amino acids. With V trimmed by 7 bases and J by 7 bases, 15 bases remained unmatched. This CDR3 reads CASKPRQQGESGYTF. The CDR3 DNA reads TGTGCCAGCAAACCACGTCAGCAGGGGGAAAGTGGCTACACCTTC.

The chain is built from TRBV7-8 and TRBJ2-1; 9 positions match TRBD2. This CDR3 contains 16 residues. Germline lookup yields CDR1 SGHVS and CDR2 FQNEAQ. Trimming cost V 5 bases and J 3 bases; bases outside gene matches: 8. For the CDR3, the DNA is TGTGCCAGCAGCCCGCGGGGGGGGAGGGACTACAATGAGCAGTTCTTC. It codes for CASSPRGGRDYNEQFF.

This clone has just a few counts. The CDR3 protein is CASSIGTGTYEQYF. Written as DNA, the CDR3 is TGCGCCAGCAGCATAGGGACAGGGACCTACGAGCAGTACTTC. V gene TRBV5-1 combines with J gene TRBJ2-7; 9 positions match TRBD1. The CDR3 is 14 residues long. With 4 bases clipped from V and 2 bases from J, the junction kept 4 bases outside the gene matches. Germline V gives CDR1 SGHRS, CDR2 YFSETQ.

The chain recombines TRBV5-4 with TRBJ1-4; D is possibly TRBD1 (6 bases). The V end lost 0 bases, the J end lost 5 bases, and 8 bases lay between the germline ends. This CDR3 spans 14 amino acids. Germline CDR1 and CDR2: SGHNT and YYREEE (reference sequence). The CDR3 nucleotides are TGTGCCAGCAGCTTGGGACAGGAGAATGAAAAACTGTTTTTT. Translating gives CASSLGQENEKLFF.

The chain links TRBV27 to TRBJ2-1; 9 nucleotides align to TRBD2. Trimming took 7 bases from V and 7 from J; bases not matched to a gene: 11. The germline CDR1 and CDR2 sequences are MNHEY and SMNVEV (reference sequence). This CDR3 spans 15 amino acids. CDR3 in amino acids: CASTSLREGSNEQFF. As DNA, the CDR3 is TGTGCCAGCACGTCGTTGCGGGAGGGAAGTAATGAGCAGTTCTTC.

This clone has just a few counts. This chain uses TRBV18 with TRBJ2-5; possibly TRBD1 for D (6 bases). The CDR3 spans 15 residues. CDR1 and CDR2 from the germline V gene are KGHSH and LQKENI. The V end lost 3 bases, the J end lost 1 base, and 12 bases lay between the germline ends. The CDR3 sequence: CASSPSGVAQETQYF. CDR3 nucleotides: TGTGCCAGCTCACCTTCAGGGGTGGCCCAAGAGACCCAGTACTTC. The full variable domain, its missing parts supplied by reference TRBV18 and TRBJ2-5, is NAGVMQNPRHLVRRRGQEARLRCSPMKGHSHVYWYRQLPEEGLKFMVYLQKENIIDESGMPKERFSAEFPKEGPSILRIQQVVRGDSAAYFCASSPSGVAQETQYFGPGTRLLVL.

This clone was seen a handful of times. This rearrangement joins TRBV7-2 to TRBJ2-3; D may be TRBD2 (5 bases). The CDR3 is 14 amino acids. The ends were cut back, 5 bases at V and 6 bases at J, with 15 bases in the middle. CDR1 and CDR2 (germline): SGHTA, FQGNSA. The CDR3 DNA is TGTGCCAGCAGCCCCGGCGAGCGCGGGGATACGCAGTATTTT. It codes for CASSPGERGDTQYF.

The genes are TRBV19 and TRBJ1-1; TRBD1 might be the D (5 bases). Germline CDR1 reads LNHDA; CDR2 reads SQIVND (reference sequence). Between the trimmed V and J ends, which lost 1 base and 1 base, there was a span of 7 bases. The CDR3 is 14 residues long. The CDR3 loop reads CASSIGRANTEAFF. The DNA for the CDR3 is TGTGCCAGTAGTATAGGCAGGGCGAACACTGAAGCTTTCTTT.

The chain joins TRBV7-9 to TRBJ2-7, with TRBD1 matching 7 bases. This CDR3 spans 13 amino acids. The germline V gene has CDR1 SEHNR and CDR2 FQNEAQ (reference sequence). J gave up 10 bases and V 0 bases, and 6 bases lay outside the gene matches. CDR3 sequence (DNA): TGTGCCAGCAGCTTAGCGGGGACAGTTACCCAGTACTTC. This encodes CASSLAGTVTQYF.

This chain uses TRBV6-6 with TRBJ2-6, with 7 bases fitting TRBD1. CDR1 and CDR2 from the germline V gene are MNHNY and SVGAGI (reference sequence). J lost 2 bases, V lost 6 bases, and 4 bases had no gene match. CDR3 length: 15 residues. The DNA for the CDR3 is TGTGCCAGCAGGGAAGGGGGCGCTGGGGCCAACGTCCTGACTTTC. It translates to CASREGGAGANVLTF.

The rearrangement joins TRBV5-6 to TRBJ2-1, with 9 bases identical to TRBD2. J gave up 7 bases and V 3 bases, and 11 bases lay outside the gene matches. The CDR3 consists of 16 residues. Germline CDR1 reads SGHDT; CDR2 reads YYEEEE. Here the CDR3 reads CASSSSVAGVGNEQFF. The DNA for the CDR3 is TGTGCCAGCAGCTCCAGCGTAGCGGGAGTAGGTAATGAGCAGTTCTTC. The whole variable domain, remainder taken from reference TRBV5-6 and TRBJ2-1, is DAGVTQSPTHLIKTRGQQVTLRCSPKSGHDTVSWYQQALGQGPQFIFQYYEEEERQRGNFPDRFSGHQFPNYSSELNVNALLLGDSALYLCASSSSVAGVGNEQFFGPGTRLTVL.